The 14 T cell receptor beta chains below come from one sample, sequenced in a study of blood T cells in healthy people across ages. A second roughly 6 to 11 cycle PCR used barcoded and J-beta primers. TCRdb re-analysed the 5' RACE reads in MiXCR, keeping a single row per CDR3 protein. This table has approximately 780,000 distinct CDR3 sequences, roughly 26% appearing once. The same specimen was also included in a second study, on T cells of mothers and their children.

Specimen: blood. Receptors were obtained from a boy between 10 and 17 years old in good health.

CDR3 nucleotides: TGTGCCAGCGCTACAGGGAGGGCATACGAGCAGTACTTC. It specifies CASATGRAYEQYF. The chain uses TRBV19 and TRBJ2-7, with TRBD2 as a possible D gene (7 bases). Per the germline V gene, CDR1 is LNHDA and CDR2 is SQIVND (reference sequence). The CDR3 contains 13 residues. Trimming removed 9 bases at V and 4 bases at J, with 16 bases between.

This rearrangement joins TRBV20-1 to TRBJ1-2; D gene ambiguous. This CDR3 spans 12 amino acids. V was cut by 0 bases and J by 7 bases, with 9 bases left in between. Germline V gene lookup returns CDR1 DFQATT and CDR2 SNEGSKA (reference sequence). CDR3 sequence: CSAREIESGYTF. In DNA, the CDR3 is TGCAGTGCTAGAGAAATCGAAAGTGGCTACACCTTC.

The sample holds a few counts of this clonotype. The rearrangement links TRBV10-2 to TRBJ2-5; 7 nucleotides line up with TRBD2. Trimming removed 6 bases from V and 5 bases from J; junction bases left unmatched: 6. The CDR3 extends over 13 amino acids. Germline CDR1 reads WSHSY; CDR2 reads SAAADI. The CDR3 DNA is TGCGCCAGCAGGAGCGGGGAGAGGGAGACCCAGTACTTC. It codes for CASRSGERETQYF.

This clonotype was picked up a small number of times. CDR3 bases: TGTGCCAGCAGCGAAGTGGGCGAGCAGTACTTC. This codes for CASSEVGEQYF. The rearrangement uses TRBV3-1 and TRBJ2-7, with D hard to call. The CDR3 is 11 amino acids. Trimming took 5 bases from V and 6 from J, leaving 8 bases between them. Germline-derived CDR1 and CDR2 are LGHDT and YNNKEL (reference sequence).

The chain employs TRBV6-6 and TRBJ1-1; no reliable D call. CDR1 is MNHNY and CDR2 is SVGAGI in the germline V gene (reference sequence). Trimming took 7 bases from V and 0 from J, leaving 6 bases between them. The CDR3 has 12 residues. The CDR3 region has the DNA TGTGCCAGCACCGAAATGAACACTGAAGCTTTCTTT. Residues: CASTEMNTEAFF.

V is TRBV5-1 and J is TRBJ1-3; D may be TRBD1 (6 bases). The germline V gene has CDR1 SGHRS and CDR2 YFSETQ. The V gene lost 0 bases and the J gene lost 8 bases, with 12 bases spanning the gap. CDR3 size: 14 residues. The CDR3 DNA follows: TGCGCCAGCAGCTTGGGACAGGAAGAGGACACCATATATTTT. Amino acids: CASSLGQEEDTIYF.

V and J are TRBV2 and TRBJ1-2, with TRBD1 matching 8 bases. The germline V gene has CDR1 SNHLY and CDR2 FYNNEI. The CDR3 runs 17 residues. V gave up 1 base and J gave up 0 bases; unmatched junction bases: 7. Here the CDR3 reads CASSEVPGGRTNYGYTF. The CDR3 DNA follows: TGTGCCAGCAGTGAAGTCCCAGGGGGCCGAACTAACTATGGCTACACCTTC.

The V and J genes are TRBV2 and TRBJ2-1; D is perhaps TRBD1 (7 bases). This CDR3 is 15 amino acids long. V was clipped by 8 bases and J by 8 bases, with 22 bases between them. Per the germline V gene, CDR1 is SNHLY and CDR2 is FYNNEI. The CDR3: CASEGRAGGGDEQFF. The CDR3 DNA reads as TGTGCCAGCGAGGGTCGGGCAGGGGGAGGTGATGAGCAGTTCTTC. Using reference TRBV2 and TRBJ2-1 for the parts outside the CDR3, the full variable domain is EPEVTQTPSHQVTQMGQEVILRCVPISNHLYFYWYRQILGQKVEFLVSFYNNEISEKSEIFDDQFSVERPDGSNFTLKIRSTKLEDSAMYFCASEGRAGGGDEQFFGPGTRLTVL.

The V call is TRBV7-9, the J call TRBJ2-5; the match to TRBD2 covers 13 bases. CDR1 and CDR2 (germline): SEHNR, FQNEAQ (reference sequence). The V and J ends lost 5 bases and 3 bases, in that order; junction bases with no gene match: 9. The CDR3 is 17 residues long. CDR3 nucleotides: TGTGCCAGCAGCCCCGGGACTAGCGGGACGAGGGAAGAGACCCAGTACTTC. It specifies CASSPGTSGTREETQYF.

A few counts support this clonotype. The chain couples TRBV20-1 to TRBJ2-1; 13 bases are a match to TRBD2. Gene TRBJ2-5 matches the end of the DNA better, so the J call may be wrong. CDR1 is DFQATT and CDR2 is SNEGSKA in the germline V gene (reference sequence). This CDR3 is 15 amino acids long. The CDR3 here is CSATELAGGMETQYF. The CDR3 DNA reads TGCAGTGCTACGGAACTAGCGGGGGGGATGGAGACCCAGTACTTC.

This clonotype was picked up a small number of times. The chain links TRBV18 to TRBJ2-7, with 10 bases identical to TRBD1. The CDR3 sequence is 14 residues long. Looked up from germline, CDR1 is KGHSH and CDR2 is LQKENI. V gave up 5 bases and J gave up 4 bases; unmatched junction bases: 5. DNA for the CDR3: TGTGCCAGCTCAACGACAGGGGGCGAATACGAGCAGTACTTC. It encodes CASSTTGGEYEQYF.

DNA of the CDR3: TGTGCCAGCTCACCGGGGACTGTAGGCACAGATACGCAGTATTTT. Encoded protein: CASSPGTVGTDTQYF. The V call is TRBV18, the J call TRBJ2-3, with a tentative D call TRBD2 (6 bases). The CDR3 sequence is 15 residues long. Germline V gene lookup returns CDR1 KGHSH and CDR2 LQKENI. Trimming removed 3 bases from V and 1 base from J, with 11 bases in between.

This clonotype has just one count. The V call is TRBV15, the J call TRBJ1-2; D call uncertain. The germline gives CDR1 LNHNV, CDR2 YYDKDF (reference sequence). V was clipped by 5 bases and J by 5 bases, with 21 bases between them. The CDR3 length is 16 residues. CDR3 sequence reads: CATSPNAGESEYGYTF. The CDR3 DNA reads as TGTGCCACCAGCCCAAATGCTGGGGAATCAGAGTATGGCTACACCTTC.

This clonotype turned up a few times. The V and J genes are TRBV20-1 and TRBJ1-1; the D is unclear. Trimming took off 8 bases at V and 1 base at J, with 17 bases between the two ends. Germline loops: CDR1 DFQATT, CDR2 SNEGSKA (reference sequence). The CDR3 length is 14 residues. The CDR3 DNA reads as TGCAGTACGCGGGTCCCAAGGGAGAACACTGAAGCTTTCTTT. Amino acids: CSTRVPRENTEAFF.